Each of the 25 T cell receptor beta chains below was sequenced from the same sample in a study of patients and donors after allogeneic stem cell transplantation. TCRdb passed the RT-PCR reads through MiXCR, listing each CDR3 protein once. The sample contains around 90,000 distinct CDR3 sequences, about 48% of which appear only once. The sequencing sample was made of blood, either unsorted or a sorted T cell fraction (not recorded which). Every receptor here comes from a human donor who was either an allogeneic HSCT recipient or a stem cell or donor lymphocyte infusion donor (not recorded which). It is not recorded whose cells these are; they may come from a transplant donor.

The chain combines TRBV7-9 with TRBJ2-7, with 7 bases lining up with TRBD2. The length of the CDR3 is 15 residues. Germline V gene data show CDR1 as SEHNR and CDR2 as FQNEAQ (reference sequence). V shed 5 bases, J shed 2 bases, and the junction held 9 bases outside the gene matches. The CDR3 DNA is TGTGCCAGCAGCCCCGGGGGGTCATTACCCTACGAGCAGTACTTC. Protein product: CASSPGGSLPYEQYF.

This rearrangement joins TRBV27 to TRBJ1-5, with no clear D. This CDR3 is 16 amino acids long. CDR1 is MNHEY and CDR2 is SMNVEV in the germline V gene (reference sequence). V lost 3 bases, J lost 5 bases, and 17 bases lay in between. CDR3 DNA: TGTGCCAGCAGTTTGGGTTTCGGGGTACCCCATCAGCCCCAGCATTTT. This translates into CASSLGFGVPHQPQHF.

This sequence joins TRBV4-2 and TRBJ1-5; 7 bases fit TRBD1. The germline CDR1 and CDR2 sequences are LGHNA and YNFKEQ. The CDR3 is 19 residues long. Trimming took 3 bases from V and 1 from J; bases not matched to a gene: 15. Written as DNA, the CDR3 is TGTGCCAGCAGCCAGGGAGAACAGGGGATTGGGAGAAGCAATCAGCCCCAGCATTTT. Its translation: CASSQGEQGIGRSNQPQHF.

The chain recombines TRBV23-1 with TRBJ1-1; D possibly corresponds to TRBD1 (5 bases). TRBV23-1 is an ORF; its function is uncertain. Trimming stripped 3 bases from V and 11 bases from J, with 13 bases between. The CDR3 covers 12 residues. Here the CDR3 reads CASSHPGRRAFF. CDR3 bases: TGCGCCAGCAGTCACCCGGGACGGAGGGCTTTCTTT.

V and J are TRBV7-9 and TRBJ2-7; D remains ambiguous. The CDR3 contains 10 residues. The germline V gene encodes CDR1 SEHNR and CDR2 FQNEAQ (reference sequence). V lost 1 base to trimming and J lost 7 bases, with 2 bases between them. CDR3 loop: CASSLGEQYF. CDR3 DNA sequence: TGTGCCAGCAGCTTAGGGGAGCAGTACTTC.

The chain carries TRBV25-1 and TRBJ1-2, with 12 bases lining up with TRBD1. J lost 5 bases, V lost 3 bases, and 7 bases had no gene match. The CDR3 runs to 16 residues. Germline CDR1 and CDR2: MGHDK and SYGVNS. CDR3 in DNA: TGTGCCAGCAGTGAGTGGGACAGGGGGCATTGGTATGGCTACACCTTC. Amino acid sequence: CASSEWDRGHWYGYTF.

This sequence joins TRBV7-3 and TRBJ1-1; tentatively, D is TRBD1 (6 bases). Germline assignment: CDR1 SGHTA and CDR2 FQGTGA. This CDR3 is 17 amino acids long. Between the trimmed V and J ends, which lost 5 bases and 1 base, there was a span of 20 bases. CDR3 sequence: CASSQRDHRDPNTEAFF. The DNA for the CDR3 is TGTGCCAGCAGCCAAAGGGATCACAGGGACCCGAACACTGAAGCTTTCTTT. Full variable domain (outside the CDR3, taken from reference TRBV7-3 and TRBJ1-1): GAGVSQTPSNKVTEKGKYVELRCDPISGHTALYWYRQSLGQGPEFLIYFQGTGAADDSGLPNDRFFAVRPEGSVSTLKIQRTERGDSAVYLCASSQRDHRDPNTEAFFGQGTRLTVV.

The rearrangement uses TRBV20-1 and TRBJ1-5, with D possibly TRBD1 on 5 matching bases. Germline CDR1 DFQATT, CDR2 SNEGSKA (reference sequence). The CDR3 is made up of 13 amino acids. V was clipped by 4 bases and J by 6 bases, with 13 bases between them. CDR3 sequence reads: CSATAGGSQPQHF. Here the CDR3 DNA reads TGCAGTGCTACGGCTGGGGGGAGTCAGCCCCAGCATTTT.

The chain employs TRBV28 and TRBJ1-2; D uncertain. Germline CDR1 is MDHEN and CDR2 is SYDVKM. V was cut by 5 bases and J by 5 bases, with 12 bases left in between. This CDR3 is 13 amino acids long. Here the CDR3 DNA reads TGTGCCAGCAGTGAAATGGTATTTTATGGCTACACCTTC. This encodes CASSEMVFYGYTF.

The genes are TRBV20-1 and TRBJ1-2, with no clear D. Germline values: CDR1 DFQATT, CDR2 SNEGSKA (reference sequence). The CDR3 loop spans 11 amino acids. V lost 0 bases and J lost 4, with 3 bases in between. The CDR3 protein is CSARDIYGYTF. The CDR3 nucleotides are TGCAGTGCTAGAGATATCTATGGCTACACCTTC.

This clonotype was observed a handful of times. The chain links TRBV7-3 to TRBJ1-2, with TRBD1 identical over 7 bases. CDR3 length equals 16 residues. CDR1 and CDR2 from the germline V gene are SGHTA and FQGTGA. V shed 5 bases, J shed 5 bases, and the junction held 14 bases outside the gene matches. The CDR3 is CASSPGMDRNAYGYTF. CDR3 coding DNA: TGTGCCAGCAGCCCAGGGATGGACAGGAATGCTTATGGCTACACCTTC.

V gene TRBV7-2 combines with J gene TRBJ1-1, with D perhaps matching TRBD1 (5 bases). Per the germline V gene, CDR1 is SGHTA and CDR2 is FQGNSA. V was clipped by 5 bases and J by 5 bases, with 21 bases between them. The CDR3 sequence is 16 residues long. DNA for the CDR3: TGTGCCAGCAGCCCTTTTACAGGACTGGGAGGGACTGAAGCTTTCTTT. This translates into CASSPFTGLGGTEAFF. Full variable domain (outside the CDR3, taken from reference TRBV7-2 and TRBJ1-1): GAGVSQSPSNKVTEKGKDVELRCDPISGHTALYWYRQSLGQGLEFLIYFQGNSAPDKSGLPSDRFSAERTGGSVSTLTIQRTQQEDSAVYLCASSPFTGLGGTEAFFGQGTRLTVV.

The CDR3 sequence: CASSPGTGGRDEQFF. In DNA form, the CDR3 reads TGTGCCAGCAGCCCCGGGACAGGGGGAAGGGATGAGCAGTTCTTC. The chain carries TRBV3-1 and TRBJ2-1; 11 bases map to TRBD1. The J segment lost 8 bases and the V segment lost 4 bases, leaving 7 bases of the junction unmatched. Germline loops: CDR1 LGHDT, CDR2 YNNKEL (reference sequence). The CDR3 loop spans 15 amino acids.

A few counts support this clonotype. The chain employs TRBV10-3 and TRBJ1-6; D gene ambiguous. In germline, CDR1 is ENHRY, CDR2 SYGVKD. With 2 bases removed from V and 0 bases from J, the gap between germline ends came to 8 bases. The CDR3 has 16 amino acids. CDR3 residues: CAISESASSYNSPLHF. CDR3 in DNA: TGTGCCATCAGTGAGAGTGCCAGCTCCTATAATTCACCCCTCCACTTT.

This clonotype was recorded only once. The chain joins TRBV24-1 to TRBJ2-3; D might be TRBD2 (7 bases). CDR3 length equals 15 residues. V was clipped by 4 bases and J by 2 bases, with 12 bases between them. Germline V gene data show CDR1 as KGHDR and CDR2 as SFDVKD. CDR3 region: CATSDRGGVTDTQYF. In DNA, the CDR3 is TGTGCCACCAGTGACCGAGGGGGGGTCACAGATACGCAGTATTTT.

CDR3 residues: CASIPGGNLFGEQFF. DNA for the CDR3: TGTGCCAGCATCCCCGGAGGGAATCTTTTCGGTGAGCAGTTCTTC. The chain carries TRBV12-3 or TRBV12-4 and TRBJ2-1; D may be TRBD2 (6 bases). The CDR3 covers 15 residues. Trimming stripped 7 bases from V and 9 bases from J, with 22 bases between.

CDR3 nucleotides: TGCGCCAGCTTCCAGCGGGAGCATGAGCAGTTCTTC. Encoded protein: CASFQREHEQFF. The gene calls are TRBV5-1 and TRBJ2-1, with 8 bases fitting TRBD2. This CDR3 is 12 amino acids long. The junction had 5 bases not matched to a gene; V was cut back by 7 bases and J by 8 bases. Germline V gene sequence: CDR1 SGHRS, CDR2 YFSETQ.

The chain is built from TRBV7-2 and TRBJ1-2; 7 positions agree with TRBD1. V trimming: 1 base; J trimming: 7 bases; junction bases outside the gene matches: 9. CDR1 and CDR2 from the germline V gene are SGHTA and FQGNSA. This CDR3 spans 15 amino acids. The CDR3 loop is CASSLGDSVPSGYTF. CDR3 in DNA: TGTGCCAGCAGCTTAGGGGACAGTGTTCCGAGTGGCTACACCTTC.

The rearrangement joins TRBV12-3 or TRBV12-4 to TRBJ1-5; weak D call: TRBD1 (5 bases). CDR3 length: 15 amino acids. Deletions cut 7 bases from V and 6 bases from J, with 19 bases between. The CDR3, as DNA: TGTGCCAGCACCCCGGGGCCGGTTGTTGGTCAGCCCCAGCATTTT. Protein product: CASTPGPVVGQPQHF.

The rearrangement joins TRBV12-3 or TRBV12-4 to TRBJ1-1, with 7 bases identical to TRBD1. CDR3 length: 13 residues. Trimming cost V 6 bases and J 5 bases; bases outside gene matches: 6. The CDR3 bases are TGTGCCAGCAGCCCAACAGGGGTTACTGAAGCTTTCTTT. Translation: CASSPTGVTEAFF.

This clonotype has more than one count but fewer than ten. The V gene is TRBV21-1, the J gene TRBJ1-2; TRBD1, as called in the table, went unchecked against the DNA. TRBV21-1 is annotated as a pseudogene. CDR3 length: 14 residues. This chain's CDR3 is CASSSREGQGINTF. The CDR3 region has the DNA TGTGCCAGCAGCTCCCGGGAAGGACAGGGGATAAACACCTTC.

This clonotype was observed a handful of times. The chain employs TRBV28 and TRBJ1-5, with D uncertain. The V end was cut by 8 bases, the J end by 5 bases, with 7 bases between. CDR3 length equals 11 residues. The germline V gene has CDR1 MDHEN and CDR2 SYDVKM. CDR3 nucleotide sequence: TGTGCCAGCGGGCGGTATCAGCCCCAGCATTTT. Translation gives CASGRYQPQHF. Supplemented by reference TRBV28 and TRBJ1-5, the full variable domain reads DVKVTQSSRYLVKRTGEKVFLECVQDMDHENMFWYRQDPGLGLRLIYFSYDVKMKEKGDIPEGYSVSREKKERFSLILESASTNQTSMYLCASGRYQPQHFGDGTRLSIL.

The chain uses TRBV13 and TRBJ1-2, with 8 bases lining up with TRBD1. Looked up from germline, CDR1 is PRHDT and CDR2 is FYEKMQ (reference sequence). J was trimmed by 3 bases and V by 4 bases; bases with no gene match: 7. The CDR3 is made up of 15 amino acids. The CDR3 loop reads CASSSPSGGYYGYTF. CDR3 coding DNA: TGTGCCAGCAGCTCCCCATCAGGGGGCTACTATGGCTACACCTTC.

This clonotype has just a few counts. The V and J genes are TRBV29-1 and TRBJ1-2; 11 bases are shared with TRBD1. This CDR3 comprises 13 residues. Looked up from germline, CDR1 is SQVTM and CDR2 is ANQGSEA. Trimming took 8 bases from V and 6 from J; bases not matched to a gene: 8. CDR3 protein: CSTPGQGANGYTF. The CDR3 DNA follows: TGCAGCACTCCTGGACAGGGGGCGAATGGCTACACCTTC.

The CDR3 is CASSPTGPGGANVLTF. As DNA, the CDR3 is TGCGCCAGCAGCCCAACAGGGCCCGGTGGGGCCAACGTCCTGACTTTC. The V gene is TRBV5-1, the J gene TRBJ2-6, with TRBD1 as a possible D gene (6 bases). Germline V gene data show CDR1 as SGHRS and CDR2 as YFSETQ. Trimming pared 4 bases from V and 3 bases from J, leaving 14 bases between. CDR3 length equals 16 residues. Full variable domain (outside the CDR3, taken from reference TRBV5-1 and TRBJ2-6): KAGVTQTPRYLIKTRGQQVTLSCSPISGHRSVSWYQQTPGQGLQFLFEYFSETQRNKGNFPGRFSGRQFSNSRSEMNVSTLELGDSALYLCASSPTGPGGANVLTFGAGSRLTVL.